Below are 12 T cell receptor beta chains sequenced from a single sample in a study of T cell changes during pregnancy in multiple sclerosis. The table came from immunoSEQ multiplex PCR; TCRdb's copy has only in-frame clones and leaves some out. Among 40,000 to 55,000 clones listed, just over 90% were seen once. This sample comprised CD4+ T cells from peripheral blood mononuclear cells, obtained before pregnancy. These receptors all stem from a female donor with multiple sclerosis, enrolled in a pregnancy study.

The CDR3 protein is CASSLGLLNEQFF. CDR3 DNA sequence: TGTGCCAGCAGCTTAGGTCTCCTCAATGAGCAGTTCTTC. The V and J genes are TRBV7-6 and TRBJ2-1; D call uncertain. Germline lookup yields CDR1 SGHVS and CDR2 FNYEAQ. The CDR3 runs to 13 residues. V dropped 1 base and J dropped 6 bases, with 7 bases sitting between them.

This clone was detected only once. CDR3 nucleotides: TGTGCCAGCAGTGATGGTGACAGAAACTATGGCTACACCTTC. Its protein product is CASSDGDRNYGYTF. The rearrangement joins TRBV6-1 to TRBJ1-2; a possible D gene is TRBD1 (5 bases). The CDR3 is 14 residues long. The ends were cut back, 3 bases at V and 2 bases at J, with 10 bases in the middle. In germline, CDR1 is MNHNS, CDR2 SASEGT.

The V call is TRBV27, the J call TRBJ1-2; the D gene is possibly TRBD1 (5 bases). The germline V gene has CDR1 MNHEY and CDR2 SMNVEV (reference sequence). V was clipped by 0 bases and J by 4 bases, with 12 bases between them. This CDR3 comprises 15 residues. The CDR3 region is CASSLSKRGSYGYTF. CDR3 nucleotides: TGTGCCAGCAGTTTATCGAAACGGGGGAGCTATGGCTACACCTTC.

The chain recombines TRBV4-1 with TRBJ2-7; no clear D gene. Trimming stripped 0 bases from V and 3 bases from J, with 18 bases between. The V gene's germline CDR1 is MGHRA and CDR2 YSYEKL. This CDR3 is 17 amino acids long. The CDR3 protein is CASSQELRTAQFYEQYF. Here the CDR3 DNA reads TGCGCCAGCAGCCAAGAATTGAGAACAGCCCAATTCTACGAGCAGTACTTC.

The V gene is TRBV9, the J gene TRBJ1-2, with D unclear. CDR3 length equals 12 residues. Germline lookup yields CDR1 SGDLS and CDR2 YYNGEE. The V gene lost 0 bases and the J gene lost 7 bases, with 7 bases spanning the gap. CDR3 region: CASSVGSGGYTF. The CDR3 nucleotides are TGTGCCAGCAGCGTAGGCAGCGGTGGCTACACCTTC.

This chain uses TRBV4-2 with TRBJ2-2; no reliable D call. The CDR3 runs to 17 residues. V was pared by 0 bases and J by 4 bases, with 15 bases between. Germline CDR1 LGHNA, CDR2 YNFKEQ. CDR3 amino acids: CASSQEISPPGTGELFF. CDR3 sequence (DNA): TGTGCCAGCAGCCAAGAGATATCCCCGCCAGGCACCGGGGAGCTGTTTTTT.

The rearrangement links TRBV5-4 to TRBJ2-3; D may be TRBD1 (6 bases). Germline CDR1 reads SGHNT; CDR2 reads YYREEE (reference sequence). The V end lost 4 bases, the J end lost 4 bases, and 10 bases lay between the germline ends. CDR3 size: 13 residues. CDR3 nucleotides: TGTGCCAGCAGCGAAACAGGGTCAGATACGCAGTATTTT. This gives the protein CASSETGSDTQYF.

The rearrangement links TRBV7-2 to TRBJ1-5; no reliable D call. This CDR3 has 13 residues. Germline V gene sequence: CDR1 SGHTA, CDR2 FQGNSA. V shed 0 bases and J shed 4 bases, with 4 bases lying between them. The CDR3 coding sequence is TGTGCCAGCAGCTTAGCCTTTAATCAGCCCCAGCATTTT. Translated: CASSLAFNQPQHF.

CDR3 in DNA: TGTGCCTGCAACAGGGGGAGGCAAGAGACCCAGTACTTC. Protein sequence: CACNRGRQETQYF. The chain combines TRBV2 with TRBJ2-5, with 8 bases matching TRBD1. The CDR3 totals 13 residues. The trim removed 11 bases at V and 2 bases at J, leaving 7 bases unmatched. The germline CDR1 and CDR2 sequences are SNHLY and FYNNEI.

This chain links TRBV11-2 with TRBJ1-2; D is unresolved. CDR1 is SGHAT and CDR2 is FQNNGV in the germline V gene. V lost 5 bases, J lost 5 bases, and 12 bases lay in between. The CDR3 loop spans 13 amino acids. The CDR3 region is CASSQPRGYGYTF. CDR3 coding DNA: TGTGCCAGCAGCCAACCCCGGGGATATGGCTACACCTTC.

This clone was observed a handful of times. The genes are TRBV5-1 and TRBJ2-3; 8 bases are shared with TRBD1. V was pared by 2 bases and J by 2 bases, with 10 bases of the junction left unmatched. The CDR3 loop spans 17 amino acids. Germline CDR1 reads SGHRS; CDR2 reads YFSETQ. The DNA for the CDR3 is TGCGCCAGCAGCTTCGAACCGACAGGGGTTCCCACAGATACGCAGTATTTT. Translating it yields CASSFEPTGVPTDTQYF.

The chain has TRBV2 and TRBJ2-7; no clear D. The germline gives CDR1 SNHLY, CDR2 FYNNEI. Trimming removed 6 bases from V and 3 bases from J, with 6 bases in between. This CDR3 has 11 residues. CDR3 coding DNA: TGTGCCAGCAGGCCTAGCTACGAGCAGTACTTC. It specifies CASRPSYEQYF.